What follows describes a single T cell receptor (beta chain). Its antigen is not identified. Measured with immunoSEQ multiplex PCR; TCRdb has only the in-frame clones, and not every one. This table holds some 130,000 clones, about 87% found once. Germline lookup yields CDR1 LNHDA and CDR2 SQIVND (reference sequence). CDR3 size: 14 residues. V gave up 4 bases and J gave up 8 bases; unmatched junction bases: 6. These data are taken from a study of T cell responses to AZD1222 COVID-19 vaccine. Study results and limitations: Among vaccine-associated CD4 TCRs, coverage spanned spike, with dominance at 160-218 and 743-854. Mostly white British, mostly female donors; authors suggested clonal diversity may be underestimated. Of the AZD1222 recipients, only six were seropositive at baseline.

This material consisted of peripheral blood, taken on day 0 of AZD1222 vaccination. J is TRBJ2-1 and V is TRBV19; 9 bases are a match to TRBD2. The source is an adult in good health. The CDR3 is CASSTAGGRYEQFF. CDR3 sequence (DNA): TGTGCCAGTAGTACGGCGGGAGGGAGGTATGAGCAGTTCTTC.